These T cell receptor beta chains were read from a single sample in a study of persistence of HIV-infected CD4 T cells. Sequencing used immunoSEQ multiplex PCR; TCRdb keeps in-frame clones, though not all of them. The data show under 15,000 clones, around 68% seen once. These TCRs' antigens remain unknown. The sequencing used CD4+ T cells sorted from PBMCs after approximately 20-hour stimulation, collected from a patient who received antiretroviral therapy. These receptors were collected from an adult man with HIV who was CMV-seropositive. Each CDR3 is given with its conserved first and last residue. The D gene is left open where the match is weak. Only some rows state a clone size, as once, few, many or a class for expanded clones.

CDR3 DNA | CDR3 protein | D gene | V gene | clone size | J gene
TGTGCCAGCAGCTTAGTCCAGGGAAGTCTGGGGACTGAAGCTTTCTTT | CASSLVQGSLGTEAFF | NA | TRBV7-8 | few | TRBJ1-1
TGCGCCAGCAGCTTGATGCGGGGTGTTAGCAGTGATACGCAGTATTTT | CASSLMRGVSSDTQYF | NA | TRBV5-1 | NA | TRBJ2-3
TGTGCCAGCAGCCTGAGTCGATCCAAAAACATTCAGTACTTC | CASSLSRSKNIQYF | NA | TRBV7-2 | once | TRBJ2-4
TGTGCCAGCAGCTTAGCAGGGGAGCAGTATAGCAATCAGCCCCAGCATTTT | CASSLAGEQYSNQPQHF | NA | TRBV7-9 | NA | TRBJ1-5
TGTGCCAGCAGCTTGGCCGGAAGGGGGCGCACTGAAGCTTTCTTT | CASSLAGRGRTEAFF | TRBD1 | TRBV5-4 | NA | TRBJ1-1
TGTGCCAGCAGCCAGACGACAGGATACGCTAGTTCTTCCGATACGCAGTATTTT | CASSQTTGYASSSDTQYF | NA | TRBV7-2 | NA | TRBJ2-3
TGCAGTGCTAGAAGAGAAAAACTGTTTTTT | CSARREKLFF | NA | TRBV20-1 | few | TRBJ1-4
TGTGCCAGCAGTGAAAGCGCCGGACACCCCTACGAGCAGTACTTC | CASSESAGHPYEQYF | NA | TRBV25-1 | once | TRBJ2-7
TGTGCCAGCAGCTCGGGACCCGGGAGCACAGATACGCAGTATTTT | CASSSGPGSTDTQYF | NA | TRBV5-4 | NA | TRBJ2-3
TGTGCCAGCAGCCCTGACAGGGGGCCAGATACGCAGTATTTT | CASSPDRGPDTQYF | TRBD1 | TRBV11-1 | NA | TRBJ2-3
TGTGCCAGCAGCTTATGGGGCTTCGAGCAGTACTTC | CASSLWGFEQYF | NA | TRBV7-2 | NA | TRBJ2-7
TGTGCCAGCAGTTACTCGTGGACCCCCAACGAGCAGTACTTC | CASSYSWTPNEQYF | NA | TRBV6-2/TRBV6-3 | few | TRBJ2-7
TGTGCCAGCATCTCAGGGGGGGTGGCCGGGGAGCTGTTTTTT | CASISGGVAGELFF | NA | TRBV28 | few | TRBJ2-2
TGTGCCAGTAGTATATCACAGGCCATTACTGGCTATGGCTACACCTTC | CASSISQAITGYGYTF | NA | TRBV19 | NA | TRBJ1-2
TGCGCCAGCAGTCAATCCAAAAACCGGGACAGGGCTCAAGAGACCCAGTACTTC | CASSQSKNRDRAQETQYF | TRBD1 | TRBV23-1 | NA | TRBJ2-5
TGTGCCAGCAGCTTGGATGGCACCCCATACTATGGGCAGTACTTC | CASSLDGTPYYGQYF | NA | TRBV5-5 | few | TRBJ2-7
TGTGCCAGCAGCTTAGACAATCAAGAGACCCAGTACTTC | CASSLDNQETQYF | NA | TRBV7-3 | NA | TRBJ2-5
TGTGCCAGCAGTGAATTCGAGGGCAGTACGGGCGAGCAGTACTTC | CASSEFEGSTGEQYF | NA | TRBV2 | once | TRBJ2-7
TGTGCCAGTAGTATAGATACTCGACAGGGAGACGTGAACACTGAAGCTTTCTTT | CASSIDTRQGDVNTEAFF | TRBD1 | TRBV19 | NA | TRBJ1-1
TGTGCCAGCAGCCCGGGAGGCCCAGGTACGCAGTATTTT | CASSPGGPGTQYF | TRBD2 | TRBV7-7 | few | TRBJ2-3
TGTGCCAGCAGCTCGACAGAATTTTTCTCTGATGAGCAGTACTTC | CASSSTEFFSDEQYF | NA | TRBV7-8 | NA | TRBJ2-7
TGTGCCAGCAGCCAATACAGTTACAGGGGCGAGAGAGGCTACACCTTC | CASSQYSYRGERGYTF | TRBD1 | TRBV16 | NA | TRBJ1-2
TGCGCCAGCAGCTTGATGGGAGCCACAGGGGAGACTGAAGCTTTCTTT | CASSLMGATGETEAFF | TRBD1 | TRBV5-1 | NA | TRBJ1-1
TGTGCCACCAGTGGGTTTGGGGGTAGGACAGATACGCAGTATTTT | CATSGFGGRTDTQYF | NA | TRBV24-1 | NA | TRBJ2-3
TGTGCCAGCAGGAGCGACAGGGGGGAAAAACTGTTTTTT | CASRSDRGEKLFF | TRBD1 | TRBV6-5 | medium-sized | TRBJ1-4
TGTGCCAGCTCAGGAGAGGGTTTCGGAAATCAGCCCCAGCATTTT | CASSGEGFGNQPQHF | NA | TRBV18 | NA | TRBJ1-5
TGTGCCAGTAGTATTTCCCGGGACACTATAGAGCAGCAGTACTTC | CASSISRDTIEQQYF | NA | TRBV19 | NA | TRBJ2-7
TGTGCCAGCTCACGCCAGAGCGGGGAGCTGTTTTTT | CASSRQSGELFF | NA | TRBV18 | NA | TRBJ2-2
TGTGCCAGCAGCCCTACATACGCGAACACCGGGGAGCTGTTTTTT | CASSPTYANTGELFF | NA | TRBV3-1/TRBV3-2 | NA | TRBJ2-2
TGTGCCAGCAGCACCTCACAGGGACGGGGGGAGCTGTTTTTT | CASSTSQGRGELFF | NA | TRBV7-3 | large | TRBJ2-2
TGTGCCAGCAGTGCAGGCGGGAAAAATCAGCCCCAGCATTTT | CASSAGGKNQPQHF | NA | TRBV27 | NA | TRBJ1-5
TGTGCCAGTAGACCTGTAGGTTCTAGCTCCTACAATGAGCAGTTCTTC | CASRPVGSSSYNEQFF | NA | TRBV19 | NA | TRBJ2-1
TGTGCCAGCAGCAAAGGGGGCGCCAATGAAAAACTGTTTTTT | CASSKGGANEKLFF | TRBD1 | TRBV9 | NA | TRBJ1-4
TGTGCCAGCAGGCCAGGTTCAAGCGGGGGGACCTACAATGAGCAGTTCTTC | CASRPGSSGGTYNEQFF | TRBD2 | TRBV7-2 | few | TRBJ2-1